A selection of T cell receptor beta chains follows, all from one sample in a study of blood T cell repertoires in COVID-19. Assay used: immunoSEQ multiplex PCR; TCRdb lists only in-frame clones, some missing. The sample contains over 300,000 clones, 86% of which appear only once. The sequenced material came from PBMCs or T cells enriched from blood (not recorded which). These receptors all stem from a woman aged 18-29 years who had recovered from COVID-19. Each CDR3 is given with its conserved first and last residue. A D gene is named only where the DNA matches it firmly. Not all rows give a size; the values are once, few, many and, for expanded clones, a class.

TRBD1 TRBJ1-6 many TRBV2 CASSVLDRESPLHF TGTGCCAGCAGTGTCCTGGACAGGGAGTCACCCCTCCACTTT
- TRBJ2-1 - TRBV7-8 CASSHSGSSYNEQFF TGTGCCAGCAGCCATAGCGGAAGCTCCTACAATGAGCAGTTCTTC
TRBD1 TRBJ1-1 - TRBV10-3 CAISAIQGARDTEAFF TGTGCCATCAGTGCCATACAGGGGGCCAGGGACACTGAAGCTTTCTTT
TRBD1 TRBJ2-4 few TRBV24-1 CATSDAGQGEAKNIQYF TGTGCCACCAGTGATGCAGGACAGGGGGAAGCCAAAAACATTCAGTACTTC
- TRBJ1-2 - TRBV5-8 CASSLWRVTNYGYTF TGTGCCAGCAGCTTGTGGAGGGTGACTAACTATGGCTACACCTTC
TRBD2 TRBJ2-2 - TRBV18 CASSPYSGGSTGELFF TGTGCCAGCTCACCGTATAGCGGGGGGTCCACCGGGGAGCTGTTTTTT
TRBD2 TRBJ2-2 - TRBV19 CASSIGLAGPSGELFF TGTGCCAGTAGTATAGGCCTAGCGGGTCCTTCCGGGGAGCTGTTTTTT
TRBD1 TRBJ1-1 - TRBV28 CASSFDRGKSTEAFF TGTGCCAGCAGTTTTGACAGGGGAAAATCCACTGAAGCTTTCTTT
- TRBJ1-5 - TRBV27 CASSFSAGNQPQHF TGTGCCAGCAGTTTTAGTGCGGGTAATCAGCCCCAGCATTTT
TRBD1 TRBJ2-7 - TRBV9 CASSLGQLDYEQYF TGTGCCAGCAGCCTGGGACAGCTAGACTACGAGCAGTACTTC
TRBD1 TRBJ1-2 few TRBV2 CASSGGTGSAYGYTF TGTGCCAGCAGTGGGGGGACAGGGTCCGCCTATGGCTACACCTTC
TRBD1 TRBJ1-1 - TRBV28 CASSNRGGTEAFF TGTGCCAGCAGTAACAGGGGGGGCACTGAAGCTTTCTTT
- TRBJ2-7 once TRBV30 CAWSGGEQYF TGTGCCTGGAGTGGAGGCGAGCAGTACTTC
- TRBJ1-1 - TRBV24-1 CATSAGLDTEAFF TGTGCCACCAGTGCAGGGTTGGACACTGAAGCTTTCTTT
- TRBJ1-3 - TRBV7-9 CAHLGGWQGNTIYF TGTGCCCACCTGGGAGGGTGGCAAGGAAACACCATATATTTT
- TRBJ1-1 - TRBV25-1 CASSAPTGRGRTTEAFF TGTGCCAGCAGCGCCCCAACAGGGCGGGGGAGGACGACTGAAGCTTTCTTT
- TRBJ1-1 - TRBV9 CASSVTGQNTEAFF TGTGCCAGCAGCGTGACCGGACAGAACACTGAAGCTTTCTTT
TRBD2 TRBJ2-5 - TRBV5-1 CASSLSSSGGETQYF TGCGCCAGCAGCTTGAGCTCTAGCGGGGGAGAGACCCAGTACTTC
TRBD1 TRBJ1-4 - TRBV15 CATSSRGRNEKLFF TGTGCCACCAGCAGCAGGGGGCGTAATGAAAAACTGTTTTTT
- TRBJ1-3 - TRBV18 CASSPFRDSGNTIYF TGTGCCAGCTCACCATTCAGGGACTCTGGAAACACCATATATTTT
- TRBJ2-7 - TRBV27 CASSLLGREQYF TGTGCCAGCAGTTTATTGGGCCGGGAGCAGTACTTC
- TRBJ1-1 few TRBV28 CASSLVQTNTEAFF TGTGCCAGCAGTTTAGTACAGACGAACACTGAAGCTTTCTTT
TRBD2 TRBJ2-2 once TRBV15 CATSETSGRPLAGELFF TGTGCCACCAGTGAGACTAGCGGGAGGCCCCTGGCCGGGGAGCTGTTTTTT
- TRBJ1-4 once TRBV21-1 CASYNPWLELFF TGTGCCAGCTACAACCCGTGGTTGGAACTGTTTTTT
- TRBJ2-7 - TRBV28 CASRDSVSKPYEQYF TGTGCCAGCAGGGACAGCGTTTCGAAACCCTACGAGCAGTACTTC
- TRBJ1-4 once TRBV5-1 CASSPGATNEKLFF TGCGCCAGCAGCCCAGGGGCGACTAATGAAAAACTGTTTTTT
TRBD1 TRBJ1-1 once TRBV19 CASTRGRMNTEAFF TGTGCCAGTACCAGGGGGCGGATGAACACTGAAGCTTTCTTT
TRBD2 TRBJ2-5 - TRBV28 CASSLKRGLAGVIGETQYF TGTGCCAGCAGCCTCAAAAGAGGACTAGCGGGAGTCATAGGGGAGACCCAGTACTTC
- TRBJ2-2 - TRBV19 CASSPRAGELFF TGTGCCAGTAGTCCCCGAGCCGGGGAGCTGTTTTTT
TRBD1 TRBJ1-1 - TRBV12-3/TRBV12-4 CASSLRTGGRAFF TGTGCCAGCAGTCTTCGGACAGGGGGCCGAGCTTTCTTT
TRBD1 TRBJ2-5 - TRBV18 CASSPRQGNQETQYF TGTGCCAGCTCACCACGACAGGGGAACCAAGAGACCCAGTACTTC
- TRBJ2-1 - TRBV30 CAWSSGNPEIWEEQFF TGTGCCTGGAGTTCGGGGAACCCTGAGATTTGGGAGGAGCAGTTCTTC
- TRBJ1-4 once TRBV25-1 CASSPINEKLFF TGTGCCAGCAGCCCTATTAATGAAAAACTGTTTTTT
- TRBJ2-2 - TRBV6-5 CASGSGTRAGELFF TGTGCCAGCGGATCCGGGACACGAGCCGGGGAGCTGTTTTTT
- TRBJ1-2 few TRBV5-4 CASSLSSWGLRGYTF TGTGCCAGCAGCTTGAGCTCTTGGGGGCTGAGGGGCTACACCTTC
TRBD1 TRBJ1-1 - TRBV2 CASSVEGGSSEAFF TGTGCCAGCAGTGTAGAAGGGGGCAGCTCTGAAGCTTTCTTT
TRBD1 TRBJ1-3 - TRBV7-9 CASSRTGGDISGNTIYF TGTGCCAGCAGCCGTACAGGGGGCGATATATCTGGAAACACCATATATTTT
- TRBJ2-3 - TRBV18 CASSRGGPDTQYF TGTGCCAGCTCACGGGGAGGTCCGGATACGCAGTATTTT
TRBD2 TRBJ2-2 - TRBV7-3 CASSPGGTSNTGELFF TGTGCCAGCAGCCCGGGAGGGACGTCGAACACCGGGGAGCTGTTTTTT
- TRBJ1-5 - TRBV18 CASSPMTGENQPQHF TGTGCCAGCTCACCAATGACAGGCGAGAATCAGCCCCAGCATTTT
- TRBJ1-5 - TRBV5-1 CASSLLAGSNQPQHF TGCGCCAGCAGCTTGCTGGCAGGGAGCAATCAGCCCCAGCATTTT
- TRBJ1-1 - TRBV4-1 CASSQDRFTAEAFF TGCGCCAGCAGCCAAGACAGGTTTACCGCTGAAGCTTTCTTT
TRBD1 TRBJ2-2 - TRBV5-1 CASSLGQGYTGELFF TGCGCCAGCAGCTTGGGACAGGGGTACACCGGGGAGCTGTTTTTT
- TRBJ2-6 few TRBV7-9 CASSLKFSLGANVLTF TGTGCCAGCAGCTTAAAATTTAGCCTGGGGGCCAACGTCCTGACTTTC
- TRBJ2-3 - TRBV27 CASSLGSPPTDTQYF TGTGCCAGCAGTTTAGGCTCCCCCCCCACAGATACGCAGTATTTT
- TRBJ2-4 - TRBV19 CASSIRFLLQGEENIQYF TGTGCCAGTAGTATCCGATTCCTCTTACAGGGAGAGGAAAACATTCAGTACTTC
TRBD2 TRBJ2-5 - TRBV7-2 CASSLGPQGWGGSETQYF TGTGCCAGCAGCTTAGGACCCCAAGGGTGGGGGGGTTCGGAGACCCAGTACTTC
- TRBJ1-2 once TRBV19 CASSLTRTAANYGYTF TGTGCCAGTAGTCTAACTAGGACAGCAGCTAACTATGGCTACACCTTC
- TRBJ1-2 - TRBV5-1 CASRTDVSSYGYTF TGCGCCAGCAGGACAGACGTCTCGTCCTATGGCTACACCTTC
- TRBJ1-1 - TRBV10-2 CASSEQVGMNTEAFF TGCGCCAGCAGTGAGCAAGTTGGCATGAACACTGAAGCTTTCTTT
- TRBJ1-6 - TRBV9 CASSVDERLHF TGTGCCAGCAGCGTAGACGAGCGTCTCCACTTT